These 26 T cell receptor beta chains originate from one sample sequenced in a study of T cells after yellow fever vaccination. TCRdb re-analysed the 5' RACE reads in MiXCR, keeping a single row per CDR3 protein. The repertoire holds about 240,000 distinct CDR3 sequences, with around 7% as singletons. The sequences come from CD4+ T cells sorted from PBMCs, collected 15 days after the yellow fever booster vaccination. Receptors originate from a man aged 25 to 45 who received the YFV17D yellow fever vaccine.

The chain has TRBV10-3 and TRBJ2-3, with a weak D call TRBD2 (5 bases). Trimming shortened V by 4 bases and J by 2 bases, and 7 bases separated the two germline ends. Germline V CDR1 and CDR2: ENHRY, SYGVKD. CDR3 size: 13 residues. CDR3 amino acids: CAISAAVTDTQYF. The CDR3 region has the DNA TGTGCCATCAGTGCAGCGGTCACAGATACGCAGTATTTT.

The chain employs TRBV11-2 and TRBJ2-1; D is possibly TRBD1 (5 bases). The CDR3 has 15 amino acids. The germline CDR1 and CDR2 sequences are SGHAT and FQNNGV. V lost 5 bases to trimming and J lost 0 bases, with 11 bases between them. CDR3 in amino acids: CASSRQMSSYNEQFF. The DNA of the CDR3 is TGTGCCAGCAGCAGACAGATGAGCTCCTACAATGAGCAGTTCTTC.

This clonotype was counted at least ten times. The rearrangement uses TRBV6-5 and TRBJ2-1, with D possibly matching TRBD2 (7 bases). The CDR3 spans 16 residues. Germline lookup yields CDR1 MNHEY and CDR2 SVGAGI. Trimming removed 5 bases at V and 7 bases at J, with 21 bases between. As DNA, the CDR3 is TGTGCCAGCAGTCGCTCGGGCGGGGGCGCTTGGAATGAGCAGTTCTTC. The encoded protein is CASSRSGGGAWNEQFF.

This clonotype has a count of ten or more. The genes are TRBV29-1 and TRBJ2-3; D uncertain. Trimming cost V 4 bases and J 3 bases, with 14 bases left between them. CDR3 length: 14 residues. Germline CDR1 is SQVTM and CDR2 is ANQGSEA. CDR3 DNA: TGCAGCGTTGCCATGGAAACGGTGACAGATACGCAGTATTTT. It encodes CSVAMETVTDTQYF.

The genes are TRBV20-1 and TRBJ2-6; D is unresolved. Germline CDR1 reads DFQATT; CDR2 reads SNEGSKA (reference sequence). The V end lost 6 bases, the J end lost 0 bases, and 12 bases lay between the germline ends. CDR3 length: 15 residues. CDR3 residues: CSARTAFSGANVLTF. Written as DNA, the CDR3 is TGCAGTGCAAGAACAGCATTCTCTGGGGCCAACGTCCTGACTTTC.

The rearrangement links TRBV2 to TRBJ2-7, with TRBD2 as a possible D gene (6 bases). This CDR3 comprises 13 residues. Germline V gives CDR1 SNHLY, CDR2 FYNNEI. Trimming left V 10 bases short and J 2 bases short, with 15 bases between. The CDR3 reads CATKRDSPYEQYF. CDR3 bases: TGTGCCACCAAACGGGACTCTCCCTACGAGCAGTACTTC.

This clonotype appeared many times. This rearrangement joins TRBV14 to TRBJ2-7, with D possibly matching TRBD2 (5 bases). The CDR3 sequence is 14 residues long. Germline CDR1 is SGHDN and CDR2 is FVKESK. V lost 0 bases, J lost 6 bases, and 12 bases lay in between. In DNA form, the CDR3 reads TGTGCCAGCAGCCAAGAGGTGCGGACTGCCGAGCAGTACTTC. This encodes CASSQEVRTAEQYF.

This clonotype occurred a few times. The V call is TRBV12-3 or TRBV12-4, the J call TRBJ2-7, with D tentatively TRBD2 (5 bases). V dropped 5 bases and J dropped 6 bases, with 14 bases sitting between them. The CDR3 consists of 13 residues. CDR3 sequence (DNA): TGTGCCAGCAGTCGGCCGGGGTCGCTCGAGCAGTACTTC. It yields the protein CASSRPGSLEQYF.

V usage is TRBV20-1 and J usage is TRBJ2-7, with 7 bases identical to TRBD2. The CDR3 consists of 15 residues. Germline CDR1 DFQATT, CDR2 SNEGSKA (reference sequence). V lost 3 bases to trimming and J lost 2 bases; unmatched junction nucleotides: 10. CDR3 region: CSARVISSGTYEQYF. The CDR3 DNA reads TGCAGTGCTAGGGTGATCTCTAGCGGCACCTACGAGCAGTACTTC.

CDR3 nucleotides: TGCAGTGCTAGTAGAGGCCACCAAGGCAATCAGCCCCAGCATTTT. Its protein is CSASRGHQGNQPQHF. V gene TRBV20-1 combines with J gene TRBJ1-5; D is undetermined. CDR1 and CDR2 (germline): DFQATT, SNEGSKA (reference sequence). V lost 3 bases and J lost 2, with 14 bases in between. This CDR3 spans 15 amino acids.

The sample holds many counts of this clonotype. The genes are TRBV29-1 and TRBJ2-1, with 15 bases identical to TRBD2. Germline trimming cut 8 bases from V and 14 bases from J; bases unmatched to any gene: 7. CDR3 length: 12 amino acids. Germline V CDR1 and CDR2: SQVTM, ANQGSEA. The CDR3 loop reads CSTGTSGGRKFF. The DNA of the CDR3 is TGCAGCACCGGGACTAGCGGGGGGAGGAAGTTCTTC.

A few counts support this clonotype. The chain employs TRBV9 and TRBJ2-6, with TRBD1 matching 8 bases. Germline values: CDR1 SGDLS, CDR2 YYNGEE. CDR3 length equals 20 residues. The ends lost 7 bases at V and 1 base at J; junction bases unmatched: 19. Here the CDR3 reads CASDRGSRQGFLSGANVLTF. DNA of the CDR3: TGTGCCAGCGATCGGGGGTCAAGACAGGGGTTTTTATCTGGGGCCAACGTCCTGACTTTC.

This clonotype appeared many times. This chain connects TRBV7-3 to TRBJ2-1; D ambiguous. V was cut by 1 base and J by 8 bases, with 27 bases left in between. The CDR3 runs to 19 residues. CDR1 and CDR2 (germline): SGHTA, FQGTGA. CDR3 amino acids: CASSLRPSAIDRAWDEQFF. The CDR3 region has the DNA TGTGCCAGCAGCTTAAGACCCTCAGCGATCGACCGAGCATGGGATGAGCAGTTCTTC.

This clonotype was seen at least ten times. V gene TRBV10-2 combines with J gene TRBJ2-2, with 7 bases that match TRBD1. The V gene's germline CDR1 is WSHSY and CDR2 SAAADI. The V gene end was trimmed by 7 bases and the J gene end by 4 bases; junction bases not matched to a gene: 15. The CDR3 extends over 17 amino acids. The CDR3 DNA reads TGCGCCAGCACCGTGGGCAGGGGGTTGTCGAGCACCGGGGAGCTGTTTTTT. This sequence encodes CASTVGRGLSSTGELFF.

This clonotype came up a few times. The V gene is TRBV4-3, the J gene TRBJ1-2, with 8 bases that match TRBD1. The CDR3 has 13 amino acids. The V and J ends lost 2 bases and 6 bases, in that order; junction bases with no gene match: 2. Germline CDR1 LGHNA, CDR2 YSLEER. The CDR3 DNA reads TGCGCCAGCAGCCAACGACAGGGGAATGGCTACACCTTC. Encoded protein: CASSQRQGNGYTF.

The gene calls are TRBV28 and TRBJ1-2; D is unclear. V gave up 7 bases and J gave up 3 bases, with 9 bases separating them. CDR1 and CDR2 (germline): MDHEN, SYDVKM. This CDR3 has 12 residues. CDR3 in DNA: TGTGCCAGCACAAGGGCTGACTATGGCTACACCTTC. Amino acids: CASTRADYGYTF.

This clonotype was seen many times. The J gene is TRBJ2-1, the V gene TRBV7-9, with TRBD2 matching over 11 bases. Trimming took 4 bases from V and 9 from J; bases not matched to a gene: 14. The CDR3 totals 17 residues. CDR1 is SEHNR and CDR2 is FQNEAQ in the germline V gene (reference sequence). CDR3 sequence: CASSYGTSGAGDGEQFF. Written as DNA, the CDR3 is TGTGCCAGCAGCTACGGGACTAGCGGAGCGGGAGATGGTGAGCAGTTCTTC.

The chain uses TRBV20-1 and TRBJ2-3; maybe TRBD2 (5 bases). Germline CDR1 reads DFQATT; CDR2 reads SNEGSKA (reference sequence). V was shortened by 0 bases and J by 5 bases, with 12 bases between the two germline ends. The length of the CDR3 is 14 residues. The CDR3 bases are TGCAGTGCTAGAGATTCCGGCGGGCAAGATACGCAGTATTTT. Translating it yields CSARDSGGQDTQYF.

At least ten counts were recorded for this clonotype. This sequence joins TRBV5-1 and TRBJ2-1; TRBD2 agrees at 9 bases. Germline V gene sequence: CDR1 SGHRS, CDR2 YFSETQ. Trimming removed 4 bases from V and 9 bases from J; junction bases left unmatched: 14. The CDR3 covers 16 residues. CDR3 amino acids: CASSPQAGGPGGEQFF. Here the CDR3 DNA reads TGCGCCAGCAGCCCTCAGGCGGGAGGGCCCGGCGGTGAGCAGTTCTTC.

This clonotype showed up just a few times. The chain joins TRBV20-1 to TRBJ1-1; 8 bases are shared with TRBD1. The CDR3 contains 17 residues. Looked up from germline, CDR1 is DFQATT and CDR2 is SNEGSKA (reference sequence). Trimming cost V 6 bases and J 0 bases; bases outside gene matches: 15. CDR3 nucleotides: TGCAGTGCCCTTCGGACCAAATCAGGGGGCGTGAACACTGAAGCTTTCTTT. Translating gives CSALRTKSGGVNTEAFF.

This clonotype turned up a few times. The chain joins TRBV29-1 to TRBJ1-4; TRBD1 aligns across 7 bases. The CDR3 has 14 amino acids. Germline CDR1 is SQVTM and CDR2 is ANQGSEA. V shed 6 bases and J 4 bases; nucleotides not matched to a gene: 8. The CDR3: CSVAGTAHNEKLFF. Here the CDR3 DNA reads TGCAGCGTGGCCGGGACAGCTCATAATGAAAAACTGTTTTTT.

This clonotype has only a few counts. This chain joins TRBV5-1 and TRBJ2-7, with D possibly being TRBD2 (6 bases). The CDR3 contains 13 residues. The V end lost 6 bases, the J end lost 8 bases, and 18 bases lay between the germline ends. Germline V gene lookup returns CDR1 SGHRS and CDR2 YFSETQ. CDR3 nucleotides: TGCGCCAGCACTACCGGGGGAACGGACAAGCAGTACTTC. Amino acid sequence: CASTTGGTDKQYF.

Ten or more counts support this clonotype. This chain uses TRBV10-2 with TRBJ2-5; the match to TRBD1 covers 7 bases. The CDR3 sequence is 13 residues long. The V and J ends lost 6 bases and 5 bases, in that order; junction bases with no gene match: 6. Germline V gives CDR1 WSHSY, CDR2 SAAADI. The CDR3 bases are TGCGCCAGCAGAGACAGGGAATGGGAGACCCAGTACTTC. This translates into CASRDREWETQYF.

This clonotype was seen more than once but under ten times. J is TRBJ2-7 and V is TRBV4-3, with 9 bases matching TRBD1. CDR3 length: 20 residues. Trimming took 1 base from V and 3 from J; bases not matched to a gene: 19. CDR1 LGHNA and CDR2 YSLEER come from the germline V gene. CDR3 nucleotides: TGCGCCAGCAGCCAAGGGGTTCGGTCGGGACAGGGTGGCCGACTCTACGAGCAGTACTTC. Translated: CASSQGVRSGQGGRLYEQYF.

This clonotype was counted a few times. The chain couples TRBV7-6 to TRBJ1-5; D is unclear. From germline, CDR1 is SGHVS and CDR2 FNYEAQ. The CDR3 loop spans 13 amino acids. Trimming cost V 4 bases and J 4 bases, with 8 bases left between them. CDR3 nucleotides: TGTGCCAGCAGCTCGCGCCCTAATCAGCCCCAGCATTTT. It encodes CASSSRPNQPQHF. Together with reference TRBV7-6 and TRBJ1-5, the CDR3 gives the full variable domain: GAGVSQSPRYKVTKRGQDVALRCDPISGHVSLYWYRQALGQGPEFLTYFNYEAQQDKSGLPNDRFSAERPEGSISTLTIQRTEQRDSAMYRCASSSRPNQPQHFGDGTRLSIL.

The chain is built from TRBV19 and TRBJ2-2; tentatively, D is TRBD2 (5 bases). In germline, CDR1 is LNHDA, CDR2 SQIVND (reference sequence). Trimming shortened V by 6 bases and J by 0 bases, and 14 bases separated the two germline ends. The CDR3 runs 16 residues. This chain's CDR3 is CASSSSRVANTGELFF. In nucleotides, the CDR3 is TGTGCCAGTAGCTCATCGAGGGTGGCGAACACCGGGGAGCTGTTTTTT.